The source of this T cell receptor beta chain is a study of cytomegalovirus exposure and HLA in healthy donors (dated by TCRdb to 2015 to 2018). In the study overall: In an earlier analysis of fewer than 750 of the donors, 276 Gb of sequence data and 117 million unique TCR beta sequences from roughly 200 million T cells were reported. An early release that covered around 590 HLA-typed donors contained around 330 gigabases of sequencing data and around 85 million unique TCR sequences. Of the roughly 390 genotyped donors, approximately 83% fell in the genetic ancestry cluster associated with self-reported Caucasian donors. The study aimed to test whether signatures of past pathogen exposure could be identified by cataloging public T cell receptors. The study used immunosequencing to profile the T cell repertoires of 670 or so subjects and linked those repertoires to cytomegalovirus serostatus. A separate validation cohort of over 95 different subjects was used in addition to the roughly 670-subject first cohort. High-throughput TCR immunosequencing, statistical association of individual TCRs with disease status, and machine learning were combined to predict cytomegalovirus infection status. To study patterns of TCR occurrence, a later analysis re-analyzed previously published TCR beta repertoires from 600 to 750 donors and added high-resolution HLA genotyping. The later analysis used no new phenotypic data to find candidate immune exposures, relying instead on TCR beta sequences and their occurrence across donors. An earlier analysis of fewer than 700 of the donors applied high-throughput TCR beta sequencing to assess whether each TCR beta V gene segment acted as functional or pseudogenic. Donor age, sex, ethnicity and CMV serostatus were compiled alongside the repertoire data. In a later genetic analysis, genome-wide SNP genotypes for about 65% of the roughly 700 donors were used, and that subset was treated as a discovery cohort. All discovery cohort repertoires had been generated on a single sequencing platform. Class I and class II HLA loci were covered by the typing at four-digit resolution. The number of donors typed differed by locus, with about 629-630 for A, B, C, DRB1 and DQB1, approximately 500 for DQA1, 600 to 610 for DPA1, and 400 to 490 for DPB1. Five DR-DQ haplotypes were treated as single units for association and clustering because of strong linkage in the cohort. On average, roughly 250,000 unique TCR beta nucleotide sequences were sequenced per donor among about 400 genotyped donors of the cohort, with 15% to 20% of those sequences being non-productive.

The cohort comprised fewer than 700 healthy bone marrow donors. All cohort members were sampled while nominally healthy, although unrecorded immune exposures were likely present. The donor tested CMV seronegative and was one of the 352 seronegative cohort members. A peripheral blood sample was provided by each donor, and peripheral blood mononuclear cells were used for TCR beta sequencing. Genomic DNA was extracted from the blood cell samples with the Qiagen DNeasy Blood Extraction Kit. For CDR1 and CDR2, the germline V gene lists MDHEN and SYDVKM. Trimming at the junction amounts to 4 bases on V and 4 bases on J, and the germline ends lie 15 bases apart. From its cysteine to its phenylalanine, the CDR3 spans 15 amino acids. Just CDR3 DNA is preserved here, 45 bases in frame from base 1. As for this clone: Its antigen is currently not known. The sample holds no much larger clone one base away, and base qualities are not on file.

What the study reported, not specific to this receptor: Linkage disequilibrium might explain the correlated functional status among segregating V segments, but an unknown experimental factor could not be ruled out. According to a later analysis, TCR association rates differed among HLA loci, with DRB1 alleles showing the most associated TCRs and HLA-C alleles showing the fewest. A cluster of highly shared sequence variants was judged likely to be a technical artifact of the sequencing pipeline. Roughly uniform sequencing depth across donors was assumed in presence/absence analyses, although this assumption may not hold. Compared with equally common non-associated chains, HLA-associated TCR beta chains in a later analysis were more clonally expanded and had lower generation probabilities. Immune exposure information for the cohort was limited to CMV serostatus. Specific HLA alleles were associated with some 15,000 TCR beta sequences at a false discovery rate of 0.05 in a later analysis. Most TCR sequences were observed very rarely across donors, whereas some public TCRs were present in many individuals. Because HLA typing was unavailable for some donors at each locus, only the typed subset was used in association tests. A few of the identified cytomegalovirus-associated TCR beta chains were confirmed in vitro to be specific for cytomegalovirus antigens. A later genetic analysis associated a missense DCLRE1C variant with V-gene and J-gene trimming of TCR beta chains, and an independent cohort replicated the association. Some IMGT-functional V segments, including TRBV6-2 and TRBV6-3, could not be told apart with the 87-base-pair reads, so those segments were excluded. The study gave a list of roughly 150 TCR beta chains associated with cytomegalovirus. Approximately 18 rarely observed V segments, including chromosome 9 orphons, were excluded from the earlier analysis of a few hundred of the donors because counts were too low. The authors suggested that the approach could potentially be extended to other disease states and immunological phenotypes. Several of the top co-occurrence clusters appeared to be linked to parvovirus B19, influenza, CMV and Epstein-Barr virus, according to a later analysis. Cytomegalovirus status was reported to be diagnosed by the classifier with high specificity and sensitivity in both the original and validation cohorts. When HLA alleles, especially DR and DQ, strongly co-occurred, TCR associations were difficult to assign to individual alleles. Broadly in line with IMGT annotations, most TCR beta V segments showed up in productive rearrangements about 87% or about 30% of the time in an earlier analysis of several hundred of the donors. In this cohort, only TCR beta chains were sequenced, and detectable features were limited by the absence of alpha or paired-chain data. A further reported finding was that TCR beta sequences accurately predicted the HLA-A and HLA-B alleles for most subjects in the first cohort. Most CMV-associated TCR beta chains appeared to be HLA-restricted in a later analysis, and the HLA associations seemed to be driven largely by CMV exposure. According to a later genetic analysis, donors in an Asian-associated ancestry cluster had fewer N-insertions in productive TCRs than the approximately 670-donor mean.

The method behind the library was the immunoSEQ multiplex PCR assay. A mixture of 60 forward primers for TCR Vbeta segments and 13 reverse primers for TCR Jbeta segments was used in the multiplex PCR. A multiplex PCR assay on genomic DNA amplified the CDR3 region of rearranged TCR beta genes. On the Illumina HiSeq System, the amplified TCR beta libraries were sequenced as 87-base-pair reads. For the original study's pipeline: A later analysis counted about 82 million unique TCR beta chains across the 650 to 800 repertoires, and 9.5 million to 11 million of these chains were shared by at least two donors. Raw reads were error-corrected and collapsed into unique sequences by a nearest-neighbor algorithm in which closely related sequences were merged to remove PCR and sequencing errors. CDR3 sequences were aligned to IMGT reference sequences to assign V, D and J gene segments. For a sequence to be retained, a match of at least six nucleotides to both a V gene segment and a J gene segment was required. A rearrangement counted as productive if the CDR3 had no stop codons and remained in frame with V and J, and every other rearrangement counted as non-productive. CDR3 was defined by IMGT convention, running from the second conserved V-encoded cysteine to the conserved J-encoded phenylalanine. The earlier analysis of about 620 of the donors excluded sequences that lacked an unambiguous match to a single V gene segment. In an earlier analysis of a few hundred of the donors, a V segment was called functional when productive rearrangements were above 56.7%, and segregating when the standard deviation between donors exceeded 5%. To diagnose cytomegalovirus status from the catalog of TCR beta chain sequences, a statistical classification framework was built. In a later analysis, TCR nucleotide sequences were compared against IMGT/GENE-DB human TR gene sequences so that V and J genes could be assigned. A later analysis assigned CDR3 sequences and most-parsimonious VDJ recombination scenarios with the TCRdist pipeline. In a later analysis, each TCR beta chain was defined by its CDR3 amino acid sequence together with its V-gene family, and reads without a unique V-gene family were excluded. As a way to deal with suspected cross-contamination and a sequencing artifact, a later analysis dropped over 550 nucleotide sequences that were highly shared and had low generation probability. In a later analysis, a clonal expansion index was calculated for each public chain from normalized within-repertoire ranks of inferred template counts. In a later analysis, generation probabilities were computed with a VDJ recombination model fitted to out-of-frame rearrangements, and the resulting probabilities were checked against IGoR. In a later analysis, hypergeometric tests were used to score TCR-TCR, TCR-HLA and TCR-CMV co-occurrence, with a repertoire-size bias correction applied to TCR pairs. False discovery rates were estimated in a later analysis by permuting HLA or CMV assignments 20 times. In a later analysis, co-occurring TCRs were grouped using DBSCAN, with TCRdist sequence similarity added in when clustering inside HLA-allele-positive subsets. Repertoires with fewer than 30,000 or more than 120,000 public chains were left out of co-occurrence clustering, as were about 5 repertoires with anomalous nucleotide sharing. TCRdb stores this immuneACCESS table with in-frame sequences only. Part of the clones is absent; in the studies checked, under half of the shortfall reflects unresolved V genes, and no reason is known for the rest. V and J calls and clone size are those listed in that table; D and trimming were worked out from the DNA. The sample table shows more than 95,000 clones, and over 60% are seen once. The top ten clonotypes cover over 5% of the sample.

Here the chain combines TRBV28 and TRBJ2-3; TRBD2 could be the D gene, as 6 bases match. Sequenced: PBMCs. The source is a woman aged 40 to 49 in good health and CMV-seronegative. The CDR3 in this case is CASSSPSGASDTQYF. The nucleotides are TGTGCCAGCAGTTCCCCATCGGGAGCCTCAGATACGCAGTATTTT.